The 27 T cell receptor beta chains reported below all come from one sample, sequenced in a study of T cell responses to AZD1222 COVID-19 vaccine. The protocol was immunoSEQ multiplex PCR, while the TCRdb copy is restricted to in-frame clones and leaves out a portion. The sample yields some 130,000 clones, roughly 93% seen once. The material was peripheral blood, obtained 28 days after the second AZD1222 dose. The source of these receptors is an adult who received the AZD1222 COVID-19 vaccine.

This clone was observed once. The rearrangement joins TRBV4-1 to TRBJ2-1, with D unclear. Germline loops: CDR1 MGHRA, CDR2 YSYEKL. V shed 0 bases and J shed 12 bases, with 9 bases lying between them. The CDR3 runs 12 residues. CDR3 loop: CASSQELGRQFF. The CDR3 DNA reads as TGCGCCAGCAGCCAAGAACTGGGTCGGCAGTTCTTC.

The chain has TRBV7-9 and TRBJ2-3, with D maybe TRBD1 (6 bases). CDR3 length equals 15 residues. Trimming stripped 8 bases from V and 3 bases from J, with 18 bases between. CDR1 is SEHNR and CDR2 is FQNEAQ in the germline V gene (reference sequence). The CDR3 region is CASHDWQGPTDTQYF. CDR3 bases: TGTGCCAGCCACGATTGGCAGGGGCCTACAGATACGCAGTATTTT. The variable domain in full, completed from reference TRBV7-9 and TRBJ2-3, reads DTGVSQNPRHKITKRGQNVTFRCDPISEHNRLYWYRQTLGQGPEFLTYFQNEAQLEKSRLLSDRFSAERPKGSFSTLEIQRTEQGDSAMYLCASHDWQGPTDTQYFGPGTRLTVL.

V gene TRBV6-1 combines with J gene TRBJ1-2; 8 bases fit TRBD1. The CDR3 totals 18 residues. With 0 bases clipped from V and 3 bases from J, the junction kept 12 bases outside the gene matches. Germline V gene lookup returns CDR1 MNHNS and CDR2 SASEGT. The CDR3 DNA reads TGTGCCAGCAGTGAAGCGCTAGGAGGACAGGGCACCGACTATGGCTACACCTTC. Protein: CASSEALGGQGTDYGYTF.

The genes are TRBV6-5 and TRBJ2-2; the D gene is possibly TRBD1 (5 bases). Deletions cut 10 bases from V and 2 bases from J, with 11 bases between. This CDR3 has 13 amino acids. CDR1 is MNHEY, CDR2 SVGAGI, per germline. DNA for the CDR3: TGTGCCATTCAGACAGATAACACCGGGGAGCTGTTTTTT. Encoded protein: CAIQTDNTGELFF.

This chain joins TRBV7-8 and TRBJ1-1; D gene ambiguous. The CDR3 consists of 13 residues. Germline V gene sequence: CDR1 SGHVS, CDR2 FQNEAQ. Between the trimmed V and J ends, which lost 1 base and 2 bases, there was a span of 5 bases. The CDR3 coding sequence is TGTGCCAGCAGCTTAGAACCAAACACTGAAGCTTTCTTT. It yields the protein CASSLEPNTEAFF.

The genes are TRBV11-2 and TRBJ2-1; perhaps TRBD1 as D (6 bases). Trimming pared 5 bases from V and 5 bases from J, leaving 16 bases between. The CDR3 runs 15 residues. Germline CDR1 and CDR2: SGHAT and FQNNGV. CDR3 nucleotide sequence: TGTGCCAGCAGCCCCGCAGGGCCAGGGGACAATGAGCAGTTCTTC. This sequence encodes CASSPAGPGDNEQFF.

V gene TRBV24-1 combines with J gene TRBJ2-3, with D possibly matching TRBD2 (6 bases). The CDR3 runs 17 residues. V was clipped by 4 bases and J by 4 bases, with 20 bases between them. The V gene's germline CDR1 is KGHDR and CDR2 SFDVKD. The CDR3, as DNA: TGTGCCACCAGTGACCTGCCGGGTAGCGGACCACCAGATACGCAGTATTTT. It encodes CATSDLPGSGPPDTQYF.

J is TRBJ2-7 and V is TRBV10-1, with 11 bases matching TRBD2. The germline CDR1 and CDR2 sequences are WNHNN and SYGVQD (reference sequence). Trimming took 4 bases from V and 4 from J; bases not matched to a gene: 15. This CDR3 contains 18 residues. The CDR3 reads CASSGGLAGGPYKYEQYF. CDR3 DNA: TGCGCCAGCAGTGGGGGTCTAGCGGGAGGCCCCTATAAATACGAGCAGTACTTC.

The chain is built from TRBV6-5 and TRBJ1-2; D remains ambiguous. The CDR3 is made up of 11 amino acids. Germline V gene lookup returns CDR1 MNHEY and CDR2 SVGAGI. V was cut by 5 bases and J by 7 bases, with 8 bases left in between. The CDR3 coding sequence is TGTGCCAGCAGTCCTGCGACTGGCTACACCTTC. This sequence encodes CASSPATGYTF.

V usage is TRBV5-6 and J usage is TRBJ2-3; D call uncertain. The V gene lost 4 bases and the J gene lost 4 bases, with 19 bases spanning the gap. This CDR3 is 16 amino acids long. Germline V CDR1 and CDR2: SGHDT, YYEEEE. The chain's CDR3 is CASSLRVGTLPDTQYF. The DNA of the CDR3 is TGTGCCAGCAGCCTCCGGGTGGGCACTCTTCCAGATACGCAGTATTTT.

This chain uses TRBV6-5 with TRBJ2-1, with D uncertain. The CDR3 spans 15 residues. CDR1 is MNHEY, CDR2 SVGAGI, per germline. Trimming shortened V by 6 bases and J by 15 bases, and 27 bases separated the two germline ends. The CDR3 region is CASSLYRQRPLLGFF. The CDR3 nucleotides read TGTGCCAGCAGCCTTTACCGGCAAAGACCGCTCCTCGGGTTCTTC.

The chain has TRBV30 and TRBJ1-6, with no clear D. Trimming shortened V by 8 bases and J by 5 bases, and 10 bases separated the two germline ends. This CDR3 comprises 12 residues. Germline-derived CDR1 and CDR2 are GTSNPN and SVGIG (reference sequence). The CDR3 sequence: CAEGGNNSPLHF. The CDR3, as DNA: TGTGCCGAAGGAGGGAATAATTCACCCCTCCACTTT.

V is TRBV4-2 and J is TRBJ1-6; 8 positions agree with TRBD1. Looked up from germline, CDR1 is LGHNA and CDR2 is YNFKEQ. The ends lost 4 bases at V and 7 bases at J; junction bases unmatched: 24. The CDR3 spans 21 residues. The CDR3 reads CASSLPPGQATHFLRNSPLHF. The CDR3 DNA reads as TGTGCCAGCAGCCTCCCCCCGGGACAGGCAACCCATTTCCTTAGGAATTCACCCCTCCACTTT.

This CDR3 reads CASTGAEYEQYF. DNA for the CDR3: TGTGCCAGCACTGGGGCTGAGTACGAGCAGTACTTC. V usage is TRBV21-1 and J usage is TRBJ2-7; TRBD1, as called in the table, went unchecked against the DNA. TRBV21-1 is an annotated pseudogene. The CDR3 contains 12 residues.

The chain joins TRBV14 to TRBJ1-1; 11 nucleotides match TRBD1. V shed 5 bases, J shed 13 bases, and the junction held 9 bases outside the gene matches. The CDR3 contains 13 residues. Per the germline V gene, CDR1 is SGHDN and CDR2 is FVKESK. CDR3 coding DNA: TGTGCCAGCAGCGCGGACAGGGGGCGCAGGGGTTTCTTT. It translates to CASSADRGRRGFF. Full variable domain (remainder filled in from reference TRBV14 and TRBJ1-1): EAGVTQFPSHSVIEKGQTVTLRCDPISGHDNLYWYRRVMGKEIKFLLHFVKESKQDESGMPNNRFLAERTGGTYSTLKVQPAELEDSGVYFCASSADRGRRGFFGQGTRLTVV.

The chain uses TRBV2 and TRBJ2-1; D unresolved. There are 16 residues in the CDR3. V dropped 5 bases and J dropped 10 bases, with 24 bases sitting between them. The V gene's germline CDR1 is SNHLY and CDR2 FYNNEI. CDR3 protein: CASSPSILDGLGEQFF. The CDR3 region has the DNA TGTGCCAGCAGTCCTTCTATATTGGACGGTCTAGGAGAGCAGTTCTTC.

The genes are TRBV3-1 (or the pseudogene TRBV3-2) and TRBJ2-7; 9 nucleotides line up with TRBD1. From germline, CDR1 is LGHDT and CDR2 YNNKEL (reference sequence). The CDR3 totals 14 residues. J lost 1 base, V lost 5 bases, and 3 bases had no gene match. CDR3 amino acids: CASSYGQGSYEQYF. The CDR3 nucleotides are TGTGCCAGCAGCTACGGACAGGGGTCCTACGAGCAGTACTTC.

This rearrangement joins TRBV7-9 to TRBJ2-7; unclear D gene. The CDR3 loop spans 12 amino acids. The germline V and J ends were trimmed by 5 bases and 5 bases, with 10 bases remaining between them. Germline-derived CDR1 and CDR2 are SEHNR and FQNEAQ (reference sequence). CDR3 amino acids: CASSPAANEQYF. The CDR3 region has the DNA TGTGCCAGCAGCCCGGCCGCGAACGAGCAGTACTTC. Based on the CDR3 plus reference TRBV7-9 and TRBJ2-7, the full variable domain is DTGVSQNPRHKITKRGQNVTFRCDPISEHNRLYWYRQTLGQGPEFLTYFQNEAQLEKSRLLSDRFSAERPKGSFSTLEIQRTEQGDSAMYLCASSPAANEQYFGPGTRLTVT.

This clone was seen only once. The chain is built from TRBV6-5 and TRBJ2-1; D not resolved. The V end was cut by 6 bases, the J end by 0 bases, with 12 bases between. Germline V gene data show CDR1 as MNHEY and CDR2 as SVGAGI. The CDR3 runs 15 residues. The CDR3, as DNA: TGTGCCAGCAGGCCGACTGTGAGCTCCTACAATGAGCAGTTCTTC. It codes for CASRPTVSSYNEQFF.

J is TRBJ1-5 and V is TRBV6-5; D not resolved. Per germline, CDR1 MNHEY and CDR2 SVGAGI. This CDR3 spans 13 amino acids. Trimming left V 6 bases short and J 4 bases short, with 10 bases between. The CDR3 region is CASRLLDNQPQHF. DNA of the CDR3: TGTGCCAGCAGGCTCCTAGATAATCAGCCCCAGCATTTT.

The gene calls are TRBV29-1 and TRBJ2-7; 10 bases align to TRBD2. With 7 bases clipped from V and 0 bases from J, the junction kept 6 bases outside the gene matches. There are 14 residues in the CDR3. The germline V gene has CDR1 SQVTM and CDR2 ANQGSEA. This CDR3 is CSAVGLASSYEQYF. The CDR3 nucleotides read TGCAGCGCCGTGGGACTAGCGAGCTCCTACGAGCAGTACTTC.

This clone was seen only a few times. The rearrangement uses TRBV27 and TRBJ2-1; no reliable D call. Germline V lookup: CDR1 MNHEY, CDR2 SMNVEV (reference sequence). CDR3 length: 16 amino acids. V gave up 5 bases and J gave up 4 bases, with 18 bases separating them. CDR3 in amino acids: CASSEETKRRYNEQFF. Here the CDR3 DNA reads TGTGCCAGCAGTGAAGAGACGAAAAGACGATACAATGAGCAGTTCTTC.

This chain joins TRBV9 and TRBJ2-1; D unclear. Trimming removed 4 bases from V and 5 bases from J, with 4 bases in between. The CDR3 loop spans 11 amino acids. Germline CDR1 is SGDLS and CDR2 is YYNGEE. The CDR3 loop reads CASSLHNEQFF. CDR3 DNA: TGTGCCAGCAGCCTCCACAATGAGCAGTTCTTC.

CDR3 nucleotide sequence: TGTGCCAGCAGTTTCCTAAACACTGAAGCTTTCTTT. Its translation is CASSFLNTEAFF. V usage is TRBV28 and J usage is TRBJ1-1; D not resolved. Germline CDR1 MDHEN, CDR2 SYDVKM. The CDR3 contains 12 residues. Trimming removed 3 bases from V and 2 bases from J, with 4 bases in between.

The chain is built from TRBV24-1 and TRBJ1-4; D is ambiguous. This CDR3 region has 12 residues. Trimming cost V 2 bases and J 7 bases, with 4 bases left between them. Germline CDR1 is KGHDR and CDR2 is SFDVKD. The CDR3 is CATSDYSEKLFF. The CDR3, as DNA: TGTGCCACCAGTGATTATAGTGAAAAACTGTTTTTT.

The rearrangement uses TRBV28 and TRBJ1-6; 7 bases are a match to TRBD1. The CDR3 is 17 amino acids. Germline CDR1 and CDR2: MDHEN and SYDVKM. The V segment lost 1 base and the J segment 7 bases; nucleotides outside the gene matches: 10. The DNA for the CDR3 is TGTGCCAGCAGTTTATTTAGGTGGGACAGATTAAATTCACCCCTCCACTTT. It translates to CASSLFRWDRLNSPLHF.

The V call is TRBV7-9, the J call TRBJ2-6, with D maybe TRBD1 (5 bases). The V end lost 0 bases, the J end lost 2 bases, and 5 bases lay between the germline ends. The CDR3 has 15 residues. Germline V CDR1 and CDR2: SEHNR, FQNEAQ (reference sequence). Here the CDR3 reads CASSLAGPGANVLTF. The CDR3 nucleotides read TGTGCCAGCAGCTTAGCGGGGCCTGGGGCCAACGTCCTGACTTTC.